Listed below are T cell receptor beta chains from one sample, sequenced in a study of OX40 agonist ivuxolimab in advanced cancers. The data were produced by immunoSEQ multiplex PCR, yet TCRdb's version contains in-frame clones alone and is incomplete. Of tens of thousands of clones listed, 85% are singletons. This sample comprised CD4+ or CD8+ T cells sorted from blood, obtained in a trial of the OX40 agonist ivuxolimab. The source is an adult with an advanced solid tumor such as melanoma, head and neck, liver or kidney cancer. Each CDR3 is given with its conserved first and last residue. D genes are given only for firm matches. Where a row states a size, it is once, few, many or the class of an expanded clone; other rows omit it.

>TRBJ2-3|TRBV19|-|TRBD2
TGTGCCAGTACCACTAGCGGGAGGGCCGAAGTTAGAGATACGCAGTATTTT
CASTTSGRAEVRDTQYF
>TRBJ2-5|TRBV11-2|-|-
TGTGCCAGCAGCTTAGTGCAGGGTAGGCAAGAGACCCAGTACTTC
CASSLVQGRQETQYF
>TRBJ1-6|TRBV27|few|TRBD1
TGTGCCAGCAGTTTATTCGGGACAGATTCAAATTCACCCCTCCACTTT
CASSLFGTDSNSPLHF
>TRBJ2-7|TRBV11-2|-|TRBD2
TGTGCCAGCAGCTTAAGCGGGGGATACGAGCAGTACTTC
CASSLSGGYEQYF
>TRBJ1-1|TRBV5-1|once|-
TGCGCCAGCAGCTTGGGGCTGAACACTGAAGCTTTCTTT
CASSLGLNTEAFF
>TRBJ1-1|TRBV7-9|-|-
TGTGCCAGCAGCCTTACACAGCTGAACACTGAAGCTTTCTTT
CASSLTQLNTEAFF
>TRBJ2-1|TRBV4-1|once|-
TGCGCCAGCAGCCAAGATGTACGGCGCAAGCAGTTCTTC
CASSQDVRRKQFF
>TRBJ2-1|TRBV7-7|once|TRBD2
TGTGCTAGCAGCTCTAGCGGGGGGGCCAATGAGCAGTTCTTC
CASSSSGGANEQFF
>TRBJ1-1|TRBV28|-|-
TGTGCCAGCAGACCCCAGGACAGATCGAACACTGAAGCTTTCTTT
CASRPQDRSNTEAFF
>TRBJ2-7|TRBV5-5|-|TRBD1
TGTGCCAGCAGCTTGGCGACAGGGTTCGCCTACGAGCAGTACTTC
CASSLATGFAYEQYF
>TRBJ1-3|TRBV10-3|-|TRBD1
TGTGCCATCAGCGGGACAGGGGGCGCCTCTGGAAACACCATATATTTT
CAISGTGGASGNTIYF
>TRBJ1-2|TRBV5-5|-|-
TGTGCCAGCAGCTTGGGAAGGGGCCCAGCTAACTATGGCTACACCTTC
CASSLGRGPANYGYTF
>TRBJ2-3|TRBV7-3|-|-
TGTGCCAGCAGCTTAGACAGCGAGGTTACGCAGTATTTT
CASSLDSEVTQYF
>TRBJ2-5|TRBV5-1|-|TRBD2
TGCGCCAGCAGCCCGCAGGGACTAGCGGCTCAAGAGACCCAGTACTTC
CASSPQGLAAQETQYF
>TRBJ2-3|TRBV10-3|few|-
TGTGCCATCACCCCGCGACAGTATTTT
CAITPRQYF
>TRBJ1-1|TRBV7-2|once|-
TGTGCCAGCAGCTTAGAGGGGACCACTGAAGCTTTCTTT
CASSLEGTTEAFF
>TRBJ2-5|TRBV7-2|-|TRBD2
TGTGCCAGCAGCCAAAGCGGGACCCTGGGGGAGACCCAGTACTTC
CASSQSGTLGETQYF
>TRBJ2-1|TRBV5-8|-|-
TGTGCCAGCAGCTTGGGGGGCGCAGGGAGCAATGAGCAGTTCTTC
CASSLGGAGSNEQFF
>TRBJ2-7|TRBV7-9|-|TRBD2
TGTGCCAGCAGCTTAGAGCGGGGGTCCTACGAGCAGTACTTC
CASSLERGSYEQYF
>TRBJ1-1|TRBV4-2|-|-
TGTGCCAGCAGCGCATTGGACGGGAACACTGAAGCTTTCTTT
CASSALDGNTEAFF
>TRBJ2-1|TRBV7-8|-|-
TGTGCCAGCAGCTTAGATAGGGTAGTGAATGAGCAGTTCTTC
CASSLDRVVNEQFF
>TRBJ2-1|TRBV7-3|-|-
TGTGCCAGCAGCTTAACGTTGGGAAGTGAGCAGTTCTTC
CASSLTLGSEQFF
>TRBJ1-4|TRBV5-6|-|-
TGTGCCAGCAGCCTGGGGAGGTTGGGTGAAAAACTGTTTTTT
CASSLGRLGEKLFF
>TRBJ1-1|TRBV7-3|-|-
TGTGCCAGCAGCTTTTCCGGAAACACTGAAGCTTTCTTT
CASSFSGNTEAFF
>TRBJ2-1|TRBV5-1|-|TRBD2
TGCGCCAGCAGCTGGGGGACTAGCGGGAGTTCTGAGCAGTTCTTC
CASSWGTSGSSEQFF
>TRBJ1-1|TRBV9|-|-
TGTGCCAGCAGCGTACAGGAGAGCACTGAAGCTTTCTTT
CASSVQESTEAFF
>TRBJ2-2|TRBV10-3|once|-
TGTGCCATCAGTGAGTCGACTCAGGGATCCGGGGAGCTGTTTTTT
CAISESTQGSGELFF
>TRBJ1-5|TRBV14|-|-
TGTGCCAGCAGCCAATGGGAGGGGCAGCCCCAGCATTTT
CASSQWEGQPQHF
>TRBJ1-2|TRBV6-1|-|-
TGTGCCAGCAATAATCAGGGACGCGATGGCTACACCTTC
CASNNQGRDGYTF
>TRBJ1-5|TRBV5-1|-|-
TGCGCCAGCAGCTTAGACAGCAATCAGCCCCAGCATTTT
CASSLDSNQPQHF
>TRBJ2-3|TRBV7-8|-|TRBD2
TGTGCCAGCAGCCCGACTAGCGGGAGCACAGATACGCAGTATTTT
CASSPTSGSTDTQYF
>TRBJ1-6|TRBV14|-|-
TGTGCCAGCAGCCAACAATATTACAGGGTACTTGGTTCACCCCTCCACTTT
CASSQQYYRVLGSPLHF
>TRBJ1-6|TRBV7-2|-|-
TGTGCCAGCAGCTCAATTCTGGCAGATAATTCACCCCTCCACTTT
CASSSILADNSPLHF
>TRBJ2-2|TRBV10-1|-|-
TGCGCCAGCAGTGACCTCCTGAACACCGGGGAGCTGTTTTTT
CASSDLLNTGELFF
>TRBJ1-1|TRBV10-3|-|TRBD1
TGTGCCATCAGTGTAGCCCAACAGGGGTTAGGCACTGAAGCTTTCTTT
CAISVAQQGLGTEAFF
>TRBJ2-7|TRBV10-2|-|TRBD2
TGCGCCAGCATTCTAGCGGGAGGGCCGGGCGAGCAGTACTTC
CASILAGGPGEQYF
>TRBJ2-1|TRBV11-2|-|TRBD2
TGTGCCAGCAGCTTAGGGGGAGGGGACTACAATGAGCAGTTCTTC
CASSLGGGDYNEQFF
>TRBJ2-3|TRBV4-2|-|-
TGTGCCAGCAGCCCAGGGGACAGCACAGATACGCAGTATTTT
CASSPGDSTDTQYF
>TRBJ1-2|TRBV7-2|-|-
TGTGCCAGCAGCACACCCGTACAGGGTAACTATGGCTACACCTTC
CASSTPVQGNYGYTF
>TRBJ2-1|TRBV11-2|-|-
TGTGCCAGCAGCTTAGGGGCCTACAATGAGCAGTTCTTC
CASSLGAYNEQFF
>TRBJ2-7|TRBV5-1|-|-
TGCGCCAGCAGTGGCTGGGATCCCCTCTACGAGCAGTACTTC
CASSGWDPLYEQYF
>TRBJ2-7|TRBV4-1|once|-
TGCGCCAGCAGCCGCTCCGGGCAGGGGTCAAACGAGCAGTACTTC
CASSRSGQGSNEQYF
>TRBJ2-7|TRBV5-5|-|TRBD2
TGTGCCAGCAGCCGGACTAGCGAGGGCTACGAGCAGTACTTC
CASSRTSEGYEQYF
>TRBJ1-1|TRBV2|-|TRBD1
TGTGCCAGCAGGGGACAGGTCATGAACACTGAAGCTTTCTTT
CASRGQVMNTEAFF
>TRBJ1-2|TRBV28|-|-
TGTGCCAGCAGTTTAGTCCAGGTCGGTGGCTACACCTTC
CASSLVQVGGYTF
>TRBJ1-4|TRBV29-1|-|TRBD1
TGCAGCGCCTTAACAGGGGGTGATGAAAAACTGTTTTTT
CSALTGGDEKLFF
>TRBJ2-7|TRBV7-6|-|TRBD1
TGTGCCAGCAGCTTGTCCCCTTCAATCGACAGGGGAAGCGAGCAGTACTTC
CASSLSPSIDRGSEQYF
>TRBJ1-2|TRBV11-2|-|-
TGTGCCAGCAGCATATCGACAGATTCCTTACCCTTTGGCTACACCTTC
CASSISTDSLPFGYTF
>TRBJ1-2|TRBV15|few|-
TGTGCCAGTTCGGGGGGATCGAACTATGGCTACACCTTC
CASSGGSNYGYTF
>TRBJ2-1|TRBV19|-|TRBD2
TGTGCCAGTAGTAAACAACTAGCGGGAGGGTTTTCGAATGAGCAGTTCTTC
CASSKQLAGGFSNEQFF
>TRBJ1-1|TRBV6-5|-|-
TGTGCCAGCAGTTCGACACCCCAGGGGAACACTGAAGCTTTCTTT
CASSSTPQGNTEAFF
>TRBJ2-7|TRBV13|-|TRBD2
TGTGCCAGCAGTCCCACCGGTGGACTAGGCCACGAGCAGTACTTC
CASSPTGGLGHEQYF
>TRBJ1-4|TRBV7-2|-|-
TGTGCCAGCAGCTTGAGTACGGTGGGGGAAAAACTGTTTTTT
CASSLSTVGEKLFF
>TRBJ2-7|TRBV7-9|-|TRBD1
TGTGCCAGCAGCTCAACACCGGGCACAGGGGGCTACGAGCAGTACTTC
CASSSTPGTGGYEQYF